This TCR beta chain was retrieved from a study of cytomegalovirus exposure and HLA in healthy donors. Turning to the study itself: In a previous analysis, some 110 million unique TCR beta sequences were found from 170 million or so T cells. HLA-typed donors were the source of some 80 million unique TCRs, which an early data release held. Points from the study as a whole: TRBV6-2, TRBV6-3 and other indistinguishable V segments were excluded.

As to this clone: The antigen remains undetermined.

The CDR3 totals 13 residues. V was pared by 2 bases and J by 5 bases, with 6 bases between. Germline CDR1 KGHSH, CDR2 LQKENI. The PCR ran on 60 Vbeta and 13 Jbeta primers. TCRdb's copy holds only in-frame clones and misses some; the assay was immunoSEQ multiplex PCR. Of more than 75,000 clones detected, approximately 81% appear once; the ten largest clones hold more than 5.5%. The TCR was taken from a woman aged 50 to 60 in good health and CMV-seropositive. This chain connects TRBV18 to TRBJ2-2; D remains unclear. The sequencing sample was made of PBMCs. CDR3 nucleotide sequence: TGTGCCAGCTCACCAGAGAAGACCGGGGAGCTGTTTTTT. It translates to CASSPEKTGELFF.